The 26 T cell receptor beta chains below were found in one sample sequenced in a study of blood T cell repertoires in COVID-19 (TCRdb year 2020). Library prep was done by the immunoSEQ multiplex PCR assay. Entries here come from immuneACCESS through TCRdb and include only in-frame sequences with V and J called. Some clones fail to appear in such tables; in the studies checked, an unresolved V gene covers under half of the shortfall, and the cause of the remainder is unknown. The table for this sample lists 150,000 to 180,000 clones; 80% to 90% of them were counted only once. The ten largest clonotypes hold around 8.1% of the sample. Sequenced material: peripheral blood. The origin of the receptors is a woman in her sixties or seventies with COVID-19, enrolled during active disease.

The rearrangement links TRBV25-1 to TRBJ1-5; D unclear. The CDR3 is 14 amino acids. Germline values: CDR1 MGHDK, CDR2 SYGVNS. V was cut by 1 base and J by 1 base, with 5 bases left in between. CDR3 sequence: CASSEWASNQPQHF. The CDR3, as DNA: TGTGCCAGCAGTGAATGGGCCAGCAATCAGCCCCAGCATTTT.

V and J are TRBV5-1 and TRBJ1-1; TRBD1 is a possible D gene (6 bases). The germline V gene has CDR1 SGHRS and CDR2 YFSETQ. Trimming stripped 0 bases from V and 1 base from J, with 10 bases between. The CDR3 is 15 amino acids. The CDR3 DNA follows: TGCGCCAGCAGCTTGGGGGGGCAGACGAACACTGAAGCTTTCTTT. Translation: CASSLGGQTNTEAFF.

The gene calls are TRBV19 and TRBJ1-1; 10 bases fit TRBD1. The CDR3 is made up of 15 amino acids. After removal of 3 bases from V and 1 base from J, the junction contained 2 bases not matched to a gene. Per the germline V gene, CDR1 is LNHDA and CDR2 is SQIVND (reference sequence). The CDR3 coding sequence is TGTGCCAGTAGTATCCGGACAGGGGGGAACACTGAAGCTTTCTTT. Protein product: CASSIRTGGNTEAFF.

The rearrangement links TRBV2 to TRBJ2-1; TRBD1 matches at 10 bases. Germline V gives CDR1 SNHLY, CDR2 FYNNEI. There are 15 residues in the CDR3. V shed 8 bases and J 8 bases; nucleotides not matched to a gene: 12. The CDR3 here is CASSAGTGVTDEQFF. In nucleotides, the CDR3 is TGTGCCAGCTCCGCCGGGACAGGGGTAACGGATGAGCAGTTCTTC.

This clone appeared a few times. The chain carries TRBV19 and TRBJ1-5; perhaps TRBD1 as D (5 bases). V lost 6 bases and J lost 5, with 11 bases in between. CDR3 length: 13 residues. Per the germline V gene, CDR1 is LNHDA and CDR2 is SQIVND (reference sequence). The CDR3 bases are TGTGCCAGTAGGGGGGGTCGGTATCAGCCCCAGCATTTT. Amino acid sequence: CASRGGRYQPQHF.

V usage is TRBV7-9 and J usage is TRBJ1-1, with no clear D. This CDR3 has 11 amino acids. Germline V gene sequence: CDR1 SEHNR, CDR2 FQNEAQ (reference sequence). Trimming removed 5 bases from V and 10 bases from J, with 11 bases in between. Here the CDR3 reads CASSPTVGAFF. The CDR3 DNA follows: TGTGCCAGCAGCCCCACAGTGGGAGCTTTCTTT.

Here the CDR3 reads CASSPGQGAYGYTF. CDR3 DNA: TGTGCCAGCTCACCAGGACAGGGGGCGTATGGCTACACCTTC. This chain links TRBV18 with TRBJ1-2; 11 bases fit TRBD1. Germline-derived CDR1 and CDR2 are KGHSH and LQKENI. CDR3 length: 14 amino acids. V lost 2 bases to trimming and J lost 5 bases; unmatched junction nucleotides: 1.

This chain links TRBV6-6 with TRBJ1-4; 10 nucleotides line up with TRBD1. The CDR3 consists of 14 residues. Germline assignment: CDR1 MNHNY and CDR2 SVGAGI (reference sequence). The V gene end was trimmed by 6 bases and the J gene end by 6 bases; junction bases not matched to a gene: 4. DNA for the CDR3: TGTGCCAGCAGACCGACAGGGGGCGATGAAAAACTGTTTTTT. This encodes CASRPTGGDEKLFF.

This chain uses TRBV7-3 with TRBJ2-5, with 14 nucleotides matching TRBD2. This CDR3 spans 17 amino acids. CDR1 is SGHTA, CDR2 FQGTGA, per germline. V was clipped by 5 bases and J by 2 bases; unmatched bases: 7. CDR3 residues: CASSPGTSGGLQETQYF. The CDR3 DNA follows: TGTGCCAGCAGCCCAGGGACTAGCGGGGGATTGCAAGAGACCCAGTACTTC.

A few counts support this clone. The chain recombines TRBV28 with TRBJ1-1; 8 bases line up with TRBD1. With V trimmed by 10 bases and J by 3 bases, 7 bases remained unmatched. Germline CDR1 and CDR2: MDHEN and SYDVKM. The CDR3 spans 13 residues. The CDR3, as DNA: TGTGCCATTGAACAGGACAGGGACACTGAAGCTTTCTTT. It codes for CAIEQDRDTEAFF.

This chain links TRBV29-1 with TRBJ1-1; D might be TRBD1 (5 bases). V lost 2 bases and J lost 1, with 8 bases in between. Per germline, CDR1 SQVTM and CDR2 ANQGSEA. The CDR3 length is 13 residues. The CDR3 bases are TGCAGCGTTGAATTCGGGGGGAACACTGAAGCTTTCTTT. Translating it yields CSVEFGGNTEAFF. Based on the CDR3 plus reference TRBV29-1 and TRBJ1-1, the full variable domain is SAVISQKPSRDICQRGTSLTIQCQVDSQVTMMFWYRQQPGQSLTLIATANQGSEATYESGFVIDKFPISRPNLTFSTLTVSNMSPEDSSIYLCSVEFGGNTEAFFGQGTRLTVV.

J is TRBJ2-5 and V is TRBV19; the match to TRBD2 covers 9 bases. Per germline, CDR1 LNHDA and CDR2 SQIVND (reference sequence). This CDR3 comprises 14 residues. After removal of 8 bases from V and 1 base from J, the junction contained 5 bases not matched to a gene. This CDR3 is CASHSGRLQETQYF. The CDR3 DNA reads as TGTGCCAGTCATAGCGGGAGACTCCAAGAGACCCAGTACTTC. Together with reference TRBV19 and TRBJ2-5, the CDR3 gives the full variable domain: DGGITQSPKYLFRKEGQNVTLSCEQNLNHDAMYWYRQDPGQGLRLIYYSQIVNDFQKGDIAEGYSVSREKKESFPLTVTSAQKNPTAFYLCASHSGRLQETQYFGPGTRLLVL.

The chain combines TRBV5-6 with TRBJ1-2; D perhaps matches TRBD1 (5 bases). V lost 1 base to trimming and J lost 4 bases, with 14 bases between them. The CDR3 sequence is 15 residues long. Per germline, CDR1 SGHDT and CDR2 YYEEEE. The CDR3 loop reads CASSLFNRDSYGYTF. Here the CDR3 DNA reads TGTGCCAGCAGCTTGTTCAATAGGGACTCCTATGGCTACACCTTC.

This clone is a singleton in its sample. This chain uses TRBV2 with TRBJ1-3; 8 bases line up with TRBD1. Germline-derived CDR1 and CDR2 are SNHLY and FYNNEI. V shed 6 bases, J shed 2 bases, and the junction held 3 bases outside the gene matches. The CDR3 totals 14 residues. In nucleotides, the CDR3 is TGTGCCAGCAGGGACAGGGAAACTGGAAACACCATATATTTT. Its translation: CASRDRETGNTIYF.

Remarks on this clone: At the DNA level, this CDR3 is encoded by other sequences in the same sample as well. The chain carries TRBV5-1 and TRBJ1-1, with D possibly TRBD1 on 6 matching bases. CDR3 size: 15 residues. Looked up from germline, CDR1 is SGHRS and CDR2 is YFSETQ. The ends were cut back, 0 bases at V and 1 base at J, with 10 bases in the middle. The DNA for the CDR3 is TGCGCCAGCAGCTTGGCGCCGGGACAGAACACTGAAGCTTTCTTT. It translates to CASSLAPGQNTEAFF.

The V call is TRBV18, the J call TRBJ1-2; 8 bases align to TRBD1. The junction had 9 bases not matched to a gene; V was cut back by 1 base and J by 8 bases. The V gene's germline CDR1 is KGHSH and CDR2 LQKENI. The CDR3 has 15 amino acids. CDR3 DNA sequence: TGTGCCAGCTCACCACGGGGATCGACAGGGGTCGGCTACACCTTC. Translating it yields CASSPRGSTGVGYTF.

This clone was seen a few times. V usage is TRBV25-1 and J usage is TRBJ2-2; no clear D gene. Trimming stripped 1 base from V and 6 bases from J, with 12 bases between. Germline values: CDR1 MGHDK, CDR2 SYGVNS. The CDR3 contains 15 residues. Here the CDR3 DNA reads TGTGCCAGCAGTGAATTCGTGTCTTCTCCCGGGGAGCTGTTTTTT. This gives the protein CASSEFVSSPGELFF.

This clone has only a few counts. The gene calls are TRBV7-8 and TRBJ1-5; D unclear. The CDR3 is made up of 16 amino acids. Germline V gene data show CDR1 as SGHVS and CDR2 as FQNEAQ. V lost 5 bases, J lost 0 bases, and 14 bases lay in between. In nucleotides, the CDR3 is TGTGCCAGCAGCACCCCAAGAGGGAATAGCAATCAGCCCCAGCATTTT. Protein: CASSTPRGNSNQPQHF. Full variable domain (missing parts from reference TRBV7-8 and TRBJ1-5): GAGVSQSPRYKVAKRGQDVALRCDPISGHVSLFWYQQALGQGPEFLTYFQNEAQLDKSGLPSDRFFAERPEGSVSTLKIQRTQQEDSAVYLCASSTPRGNSNQPQHFGDGTRLSIL.

The V gene is TRBV3-1 (or the pseudogene TRBV3-2), the J gene TRBJ1-1; D is perhaps TRBD1 (6 bases). V was cut by 5 bases and J by 5 bases, with 12 bases left in between. Germline loops: CDR1 LGHDT, CDR2 YNNKEL (reference sequence). The CDR3 spans 13 residues. CDR3 coding DNA: TGTGCCAGCAGCGTACAGGGTGGAACTGAAGCTTTCTTT. Amino acids: CASSVQGGTEAFF.

The genes are TRBV10-2 and TRBJ1-1; 8 bases are shared with TRBD1. V lost 8 bases, J lost 5 bases, and 7 bases stayed unmatched. CDR1 WSHSY and CDR2 SAAADI come from the germline V gene. This CDR3 is built from 13 residues. CDR3 loop: CASAAGGRTEAFF. CDR3 coding DNA: TGCGCCAGCGCCGCAGGGGGCAGGACTGAAGCTTTCTTT.

The V call is TRBV4-1, the J call TRBJ2-5, with 9 bases lining up with TRBD2. The trim removed 0 bases at V and 5 bases at J, leaving 10 bases unmatched. Germline V gene sequence: CDR1 MGHRA, CDR2 YSYEKL. The CDR3 runs 17 residues. Written as DNA, the CDR3 is TGCGCCAGCAGCCAAGAAGGCAGCGGGAGGCTCGGGGAGACCCAGTACTTC. It is translated as CASSQEGSGRLGETQYF.

The genes are TRBV5-1 and TRBJ2-2, with D perhaps TRBD1 (6 bases). CDR3 length: 16 residues. V lost 4 bases to trimming and J lost 2 bases, with 15 bases between them. Germline V lookup: CDR1 SGHRS, CDR2 YFSETQ. The CDR3 is CASSATQGFNTGELFF. CDR3 coding DNA: TGCGCCAGCAGCGCCACACAGGGTTTTAACACCGGGGAGCTGTTTTTT.

The chain links TRBV9 to TRBJ2-7; 9 bases align to TRBD1. There are 14 residues in the CDR3. Per the germline V gene, CDR1 is SGDLS and CDR2 is YYNGEE. V was clipped by 3 bases and J by 6 bases; unmatched bases: 7. The CDR3: CASSAWTGEGEQYF. CDR3 nucleotides: TGTGCCAGCAGCGCCTGGACAGGGGAGGGCGAGCAGTACTTC. Full variable domain (missing parts from reference TRBV9 and TRBJ2-7): DSGVTQTPKHLITATGQRVTLRCSPRSGDLSVYWYQQSLDQGLQFLIQYYNGEERAKGNILERFSAQQFPDLHSELNLSSLELGDSALYFCASSAWTGEGEQYFGPGTRLTVT.

The chain uses TRBV24-1 and TRBJ2-2, with 9 bases lining up with TRBD2. The CDR3 runs to 16 residues. The germline V gene encodes CDR1 KGHDR and CDR2 SFDVKD. V gave up 5 bases and J gave up 1 base; unmatched junction bases: 4. The CDR3 DNA reads TGTGCCACCAGTGCCCGGCGGGGGGGGAACACCGGGGAGCTGTTTTTT. It codes for CATSARRGGNTGELFF.

The rearrangement links TRBV7-9 to TRBJ2-3; D perhaps matches TRBD1 (6 bases). Trimming removed 6 bases at V and 7 bases at J, with 17 bases between. Germline V gene sequence: CDR1 SEHNR, CDR2 FQNEAQ (reference sequence). This CDR3 has 14 amino acids. The CDR3 sequence is CASRADRLLYTQYF. CDR3 nucleotides: TGTGCCAGCAGAGCCGACAGGCTCCTCTATACGCAGTATTTT.

J is TRBJ2-7 and V is TRBV14, with a weak D call TRBD1 (6 bases). Germline lookup yields CDR1 SGHDN and CDR2 FVKESK. The CDR3 is made up of 13 amino acids. V lost 4 bases to trimming and J lost 6 bases, with 13 bases between them. CDR3 in DNA: TGTGCCAGCAGCCTTACTACAGGGACCGAGCAGTACTTC. This encodes CASSLTTGTEQYF.